The clone carrying this T cell receptor (beta chain) was seen a single time. Within the sample, other DNA sequences also encode this same CDR3. The entry originates in a study of blood T cell repertoires in COVID-19. Whole-study context: The origin of the acute and convalescent COVID-19 samples was the United States, Italy and Spain. PBMCs, B-cell-depleted T cells, or T cells were the source of the cDNA or gDNA that made up the material.

Patients at the Seattle site were enrolled during active infection and followed longitudinally. Clones were sequenced by immunoSEQ multiplex PCR, and TCRdb holds only the in-frame ones, with some missing. Here the sample spans about 270,000 clones, roughly 90% being singletons. The V end lost 5 bases, the J end lost 5 bases, and 9 bases lay between the germline ends. The CDR3 has 12 amino acids. The V gene's germline CDR1 is MDHEN and CDR2 SYDVKM. Sequenced input: peripheral blood. The chain carries TRBV28 and TRBJ1-2, with no clear D. The TCR was taken from a woman aged 25 to 39 with COVID-19, enrolled during active disease. CDR3 in amino acids: CASSDRGYGYTF. CDR3 nucleotides: TGTGCCAGCAGTGATCGGGGTTATGGCTACACCTTC.